This T cell receptor (beta chain) was sequenced in a study of early T cells in non-severe SARS-CoV-2 infection. About the study: Unpaired chains resulted from sequencing bulk RNA of unsorted whole blood.

Study outcomes and limitations: Clonotype matching in VDJdb favored anti-spike CD8 responses and did not capture private and CD4 specificities.

In its sample, this clonotype was seen many times. The target antigen is unknown. The TCR library protocol attached unique molecular identifiers to the individual cDNA molecules. TCRdb called the 5' RACE reads again in MiXCR, with one record for every CDR3 protein. The data hold around 94,000 distinct CDR3 sequences, with about 12% observed a single time. The CDR3 has 15 amino acids. Trimming took off 5 bases at V and 4 bases at J, with 14 bases between the two ends. Germline-derived CDR1 and CDR2 are SGHTA and FQGNSA. The specimen sequenced was whole blood. The rearrangement uses TRBV7-2 and TRBJ1-4; no firm D call. This TCR was sampled from an adult who was a healthcare worker with PCR-confirmed SARS-CoV-2 infection or an uninfected control (not recorded which). The CDR3 nucleotides are TGTGCCAGCAGCCGAAGTACGGGAAGTAATGAAAAACTGTTTTTT. Translation gives CASSRSTGSNEKLFF.